The 2 T cell receptor beta chains below come from one sample, sequenced in a study of cytomegalovirus exposure and HLA in healthy donors. A multiplex PCR was run with 60 Vbeta primers and 13 Jbeta primers. Sequencing used immunoSEQ multiplex PCR; TCRdb keeps in-frame clones, though not all of them. The table includes 150,000 to 200,000 clones, under 80% detected once. Input material: PBMCs. Every receptor here comes from a female donor in good health and CMV-seronegative.

The chain combines TRBV18 with TRBJ2-7; 9 bases are a match to TRBD1. This CDR3 spans 15 amino acids. Germline V gene data show CDR1 as KGHSH and CDR2 as LQKENI. Germline trimming cut 3 bases from V and 6 bases from J; bases unmatched to any gene: 9. The CDR3 nucleotides read TGTGCCAGCTCACCCCAGACAGGGGGAAACGCCGAGCAGTACTTC. Protein sequence: CASSPQTGGNAEQYF.

The rearrangement links TRBV11-1 to TRBJ2-2; D not resolved. Germline assignment: CDR1 SGHAT and CDR2 FQDESV (reference sequence). The CDR3 totals 14 residues. Trimming took off 1 base at V and 1 base at J, with 4 bases between the two ends. The CDR3 loop is CASSLGQNTGELFF. The CDR3 DNA reads TGTGCCAGCAGCTTAGGACAGAACACCGGGGAGCTGTTTTTT.